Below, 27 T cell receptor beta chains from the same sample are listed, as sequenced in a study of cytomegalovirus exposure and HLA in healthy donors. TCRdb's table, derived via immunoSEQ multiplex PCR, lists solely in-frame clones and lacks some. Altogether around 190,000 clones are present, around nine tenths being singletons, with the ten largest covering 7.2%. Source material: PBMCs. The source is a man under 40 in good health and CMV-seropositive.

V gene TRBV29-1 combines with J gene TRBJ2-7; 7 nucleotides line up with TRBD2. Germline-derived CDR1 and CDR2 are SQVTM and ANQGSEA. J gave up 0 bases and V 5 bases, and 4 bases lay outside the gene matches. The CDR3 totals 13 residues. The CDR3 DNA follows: TGCAGCGTTCGGGGAGGGAGCTCCTACGAGCAGTACTTC. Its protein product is CSVRGGSSYEQYF.

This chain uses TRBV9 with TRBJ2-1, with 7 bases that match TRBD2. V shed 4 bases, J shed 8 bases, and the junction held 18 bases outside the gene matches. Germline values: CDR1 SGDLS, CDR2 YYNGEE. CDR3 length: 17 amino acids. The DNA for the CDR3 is TGTGCCAGCAGCCCCCGGCGTAGAGGGCGGGAGAGGGATGAGCAGTTCTTC. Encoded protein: CASSPRRRGRERDEQFF. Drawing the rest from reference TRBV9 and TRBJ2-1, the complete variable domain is DSGVTQTPKHLITATGQRVTLRCSPRSGDLSVYWYQQSLDQGLQFLIQYYNGEERAKGNILERFSAQQFPDLHSELNLSSLELGDSALYFCASSPRRRGRERDEQFFGPGTRLTVL.

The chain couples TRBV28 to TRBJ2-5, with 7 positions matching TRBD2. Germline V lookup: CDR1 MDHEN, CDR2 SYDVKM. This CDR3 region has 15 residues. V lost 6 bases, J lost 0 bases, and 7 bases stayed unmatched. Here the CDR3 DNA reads TGTGCCAGCAGGAGGGGAGGGAGGTACCAAGAGACCCAGTACTTC. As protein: CASRRGGRYQETQYF.

CDR3: CASSRLAGITDTQYF. The CDR3 region has the DNA TGTGCCAGCTCGCGACTAGCGGGGATCACAGATACGCAGTATTTT. The V gene is TRBV18, the J gene TRBJ2-3; TRBD2 aligns across 11 bases. CDR1 and CDR2 from the germline V gene are KGHSH and LQKENI. The CDR3 covers 15 residues. Trimming at V came to 6 bases and at J to 2 bases, leaving 4 bases not matched to a gene.

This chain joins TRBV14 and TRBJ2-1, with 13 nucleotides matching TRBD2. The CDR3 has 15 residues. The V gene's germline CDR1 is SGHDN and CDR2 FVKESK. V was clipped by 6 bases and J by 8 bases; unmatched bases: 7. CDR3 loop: CASRTSGRAGHEQFF. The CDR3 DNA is TGTGCCAGCAGAACTAGCGGGAGGGCCGGGCATGAGCAGTTCTTC.

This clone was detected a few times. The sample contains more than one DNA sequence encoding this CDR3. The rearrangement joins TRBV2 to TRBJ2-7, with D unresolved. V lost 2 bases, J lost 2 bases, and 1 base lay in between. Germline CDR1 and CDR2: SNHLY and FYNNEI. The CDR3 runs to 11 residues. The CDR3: CASSETYEQYF. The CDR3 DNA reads TGTGCCAGCAGTGAAACCTACGAGCAGTACTTC.

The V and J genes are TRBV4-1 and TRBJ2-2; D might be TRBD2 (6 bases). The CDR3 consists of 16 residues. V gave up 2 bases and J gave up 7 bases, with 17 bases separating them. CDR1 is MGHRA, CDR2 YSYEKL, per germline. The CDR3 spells CASSQRAGFTGGELFF. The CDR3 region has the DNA TGCGCCAGCAGCCAAAGGGCGGGGTTCACGGGCGGGGAGCTGTTTTTT.

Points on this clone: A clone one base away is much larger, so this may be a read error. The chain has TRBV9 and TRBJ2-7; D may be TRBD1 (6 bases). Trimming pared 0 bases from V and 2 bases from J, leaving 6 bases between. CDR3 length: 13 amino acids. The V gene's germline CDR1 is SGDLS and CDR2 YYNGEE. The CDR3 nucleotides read TGTGCCAGCAGCGTAGAGGGGGCCTACGAGCAGTACTTC. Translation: CASSVEGAYEQYF.

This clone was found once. The DNA of the CDR3 is TGTGCCAGCAGTTACTCCGGGTCCCTCACCCGATACGAGCAGTACTTC. Amino acid sequence: CASSYSGSLTRYEQYF. The gene calls are TRBV6-5 and TRBJ2-7; D is unresolved. This CDR3 comprises 16 residues. CDR1 and CDR2 from the germline V gene are MNHEY and SVGAGI. Trimming removed 0 bases from V and 4 bases from J, with 16 bases in between.

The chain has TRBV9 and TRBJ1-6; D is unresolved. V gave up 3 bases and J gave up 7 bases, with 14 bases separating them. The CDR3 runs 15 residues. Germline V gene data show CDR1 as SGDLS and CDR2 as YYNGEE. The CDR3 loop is CASSDSSGSNSPLHF. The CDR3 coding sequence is TGTGCCAGCAGCGACTCGAGTGGGTCCAATTCACCCCTCCACTTT.

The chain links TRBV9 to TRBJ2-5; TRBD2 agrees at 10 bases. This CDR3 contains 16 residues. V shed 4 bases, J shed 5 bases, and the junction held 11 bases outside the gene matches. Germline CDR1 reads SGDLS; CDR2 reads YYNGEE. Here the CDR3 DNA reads TGTGCCAGCAGCCCTCGGCTAGCGGGAGATTCGGAGACCCAGTACTTC. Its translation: CASSPRLAGDSETQYF. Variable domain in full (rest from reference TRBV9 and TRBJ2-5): DSGVTQTPKHLITATGQRVTLRCSPRSGDLSVYWYQQSLDQGLQFLIQYYNGEERAKGNILERFSAQQFPDLHSELNLSSLELGDSALYFCASSPRLAGDSETQYFGPGTRLLVL.

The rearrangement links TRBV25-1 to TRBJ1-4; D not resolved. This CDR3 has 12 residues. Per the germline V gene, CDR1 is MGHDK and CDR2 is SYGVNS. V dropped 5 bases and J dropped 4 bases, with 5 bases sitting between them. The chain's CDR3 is CASSPGNEKLFF. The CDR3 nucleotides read TGTGCCAGCAGTCCCGGTAATGAAAAACTGTTTTTT.

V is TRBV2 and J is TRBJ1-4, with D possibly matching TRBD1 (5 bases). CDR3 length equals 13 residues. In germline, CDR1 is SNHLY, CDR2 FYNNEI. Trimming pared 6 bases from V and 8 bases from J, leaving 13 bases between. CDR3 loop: CASRGDRYEKLFF. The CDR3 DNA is TGTGCCAGCAGGGGAGACAGATACGAAAAACTGTTTTTT. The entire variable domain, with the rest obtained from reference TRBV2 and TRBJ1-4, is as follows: EPEVTQTPSHQVTQMGQEVILRCVPISNHLYFYWYRQILGQKVEFLVSFYNNEISEKSEIFDDQFSVERPDGSNFTLKIRSTKLEDSAMYFCASRGDRYEKLFFGSGTQLSVL.

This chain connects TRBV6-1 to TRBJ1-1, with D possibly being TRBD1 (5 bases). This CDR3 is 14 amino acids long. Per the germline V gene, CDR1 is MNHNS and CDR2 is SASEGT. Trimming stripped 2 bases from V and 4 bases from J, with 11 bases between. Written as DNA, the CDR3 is TGTGCCAGCAGTGAAAGAGGGGAAGTCACTGAAGCTTTCTTT. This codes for CASSERGEVTEAFF.

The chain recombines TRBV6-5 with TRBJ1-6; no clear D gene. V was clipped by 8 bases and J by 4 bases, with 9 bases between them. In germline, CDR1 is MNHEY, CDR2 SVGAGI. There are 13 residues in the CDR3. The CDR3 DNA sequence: TGTGCCAGCCGGGCAGAGTATAATTCACCCCTCCACTTT. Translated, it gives CASRAEYNSPLHF.

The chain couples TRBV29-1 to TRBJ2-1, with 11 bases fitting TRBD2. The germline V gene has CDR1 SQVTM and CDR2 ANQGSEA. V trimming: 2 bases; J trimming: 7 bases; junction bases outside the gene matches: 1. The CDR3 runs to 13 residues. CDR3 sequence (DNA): TGCAGCGTTGAACTAGCGGGGGGTAATGAGCAGTTCTTC. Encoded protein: CSVELAGGNEQFF.

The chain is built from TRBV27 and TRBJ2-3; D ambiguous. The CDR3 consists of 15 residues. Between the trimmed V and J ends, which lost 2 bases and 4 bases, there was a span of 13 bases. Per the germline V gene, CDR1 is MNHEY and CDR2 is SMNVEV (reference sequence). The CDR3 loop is CASSLLGQAPDTQYF. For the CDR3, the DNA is TGTGCCAGCAGTTTACTTGGGCAGGCTCCAGATACGCAGTATTTT.

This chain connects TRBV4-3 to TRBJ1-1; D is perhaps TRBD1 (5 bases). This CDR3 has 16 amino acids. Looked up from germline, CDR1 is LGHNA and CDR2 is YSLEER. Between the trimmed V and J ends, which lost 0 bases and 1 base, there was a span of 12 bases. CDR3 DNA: TGCGCCAGCAGCCAAGATTGGGCAGGGCGGAACACTGAAGCTTTCTTT. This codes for CASSQDWAGRNTEAFF.

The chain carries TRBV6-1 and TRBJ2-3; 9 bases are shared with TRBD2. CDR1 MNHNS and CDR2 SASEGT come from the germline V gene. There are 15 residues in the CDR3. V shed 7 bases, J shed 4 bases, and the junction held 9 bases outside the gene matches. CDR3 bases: TGTGCCAGCAAACCGGGACTAGCTTACCCAGATACGCAGTATTTT. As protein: CASKPGLAYPDTQYF.

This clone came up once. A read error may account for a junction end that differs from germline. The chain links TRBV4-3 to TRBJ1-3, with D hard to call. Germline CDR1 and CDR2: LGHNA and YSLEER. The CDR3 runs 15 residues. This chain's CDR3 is CASSQDGGEGNTIYF. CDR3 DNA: TGCGCCAGCAGTCAAGATGGTGGAGAGGGAAACACCATATATTTT.

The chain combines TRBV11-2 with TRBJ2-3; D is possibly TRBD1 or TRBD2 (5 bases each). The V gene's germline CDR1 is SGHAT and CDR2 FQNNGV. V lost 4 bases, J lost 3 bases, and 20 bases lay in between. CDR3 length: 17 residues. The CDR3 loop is CASSSGIGAAGTDTQYF. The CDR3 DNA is TGTGCCAGCAGCTCCGGGATAGGGGCGGCGGGTACAGATACGCAGTATTTT.

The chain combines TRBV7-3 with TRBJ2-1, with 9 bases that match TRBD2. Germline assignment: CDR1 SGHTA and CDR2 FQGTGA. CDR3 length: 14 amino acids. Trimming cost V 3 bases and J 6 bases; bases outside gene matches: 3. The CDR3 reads CASSLSGGLNEQFF. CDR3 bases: TGTGCCAGCAGCTTGAGCGGGGGGCTCAATGAGCAGTTCTTC.

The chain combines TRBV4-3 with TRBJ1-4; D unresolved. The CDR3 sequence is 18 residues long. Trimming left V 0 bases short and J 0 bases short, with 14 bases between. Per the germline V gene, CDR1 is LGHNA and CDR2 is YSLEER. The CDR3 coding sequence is TGCGCCAGCAGCCAAGATTGGGCGGGGATTACAACTAATGAAAAACTGTTTTTT. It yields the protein CASSQDWAGITTNEKLFF.

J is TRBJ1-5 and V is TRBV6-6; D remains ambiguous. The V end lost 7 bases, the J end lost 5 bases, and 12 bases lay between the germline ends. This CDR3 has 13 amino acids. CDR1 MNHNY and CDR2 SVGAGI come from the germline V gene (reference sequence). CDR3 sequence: CASTSDADQPQHF. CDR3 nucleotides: TGTGCCAGCACCTCAGACGCTGATCAGCCCCAGCATTTT.

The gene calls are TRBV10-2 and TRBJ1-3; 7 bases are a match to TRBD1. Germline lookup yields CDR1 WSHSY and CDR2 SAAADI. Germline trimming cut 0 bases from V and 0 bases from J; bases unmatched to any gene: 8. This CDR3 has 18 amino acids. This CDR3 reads CASSESTQTGNSGNTIYF. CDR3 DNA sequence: TGCGCCAGCAGTGAGTCGACCCAGACAGGGAACTCTGGAAACACCATATATTTT.

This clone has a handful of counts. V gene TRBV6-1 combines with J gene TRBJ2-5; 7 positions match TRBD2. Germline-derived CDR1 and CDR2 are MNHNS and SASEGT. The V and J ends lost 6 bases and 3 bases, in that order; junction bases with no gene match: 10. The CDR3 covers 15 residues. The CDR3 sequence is CASRDLGGREETQYF. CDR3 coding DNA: TGTGCCAGCAGGGACTTGGGAGGGCGGGAAGAGACCCAGTACTTC.

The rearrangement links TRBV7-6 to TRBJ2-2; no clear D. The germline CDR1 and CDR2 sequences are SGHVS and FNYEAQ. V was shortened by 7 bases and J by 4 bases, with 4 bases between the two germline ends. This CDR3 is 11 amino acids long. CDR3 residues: CASTATGELFF. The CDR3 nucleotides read TGTGCCAGCACCGCCACCGGGGAGCTGTTTTTT.